A single sample is the source of the 27 T cell receptor beta chains below, sequenced in a study of CXCR3-negative and CXCR3-positive naive CD8 T cells. UMI-labeled 5' RACE TRB cDNA libraries were prepared from the cells. TCRdb re-called the 5' RACE reads; one entry per CDR3 protein, DNA not given. In all, the sample yields fewer than 95,000 distinct CDR3 sequences. The sequenced sample was naive CXCR3- CD8+ T cells from blood. Specified subset: CD45RO-CCR7+CD27+CD95- naive CD8+ T cells lacking CXCR3 (TNR3-). These receptor sequences come from a human donor in good health. Some clones in this sample may be carry-over from other donors' samples.

This chain joins TRBV7-9 and TRBJ2-7; TCRdb's D call, TRBD2, is unchecked because there is no DNA. This CDR3 contains 15 residues. CDR1 and CDR2 from the germline V gene are SEHNR and FQNEAQ (reference sequence). The CDR3 reads CASSSTRDYSYEQYF.

The chain recombines TRBV28 with TRBJ1-1. Germline V gene sequence: CDR1 MDHEN, CDR2 SYDVKM. The CDR3 has 16 amino acids. The CDR3 region is CASSKSTGSLNTEAFF.

The chain couples TRBV29-1 to TRBJ1-4; TCRdb reports TRBD1, a call that lacks DNA to check it against. The CDR3 totals 12 residues. Per the germline V gene, CDR1 is SQVTM and CDR2 is ANQGSEA. CDR3 region: CSGGPGAEKLFF.

J is TRBJ2-7 and V is TRBV7-9; TCRdb's D gene call, TRBD1, goes unchecked for lack of DNA. This CDR3 is 14 amino acids long. CDR1 and CDR2 from the germline V gene are SEHNR and FQNEAQ (reference sequence). CDR3 residues: CASSHRQTPYEQYF. Looking up the rest from reference TRBV7-9 and TRBJ2-7 gives the full variable domain: DTGVSQNPRHKITKRGQNVTFRCDPISEHNRLYWYRQTLGQGPEFLTYFQNEAQLEKSRLLSDRFSAERPKGSFSTLEIQRTEQGDSAMYLCASSHRQTPYEQYFGPGTRLTVT.

This chain connects TRBV29-1 to TRBJ2-1; TCRdb lists TRBD2, though no DNA is available to test this call. CDR1 SQVTM and CDR2 ANQGSEA come from the germline V gene. The CDR3 runs to 19 residues. The chain's CDR3 is CSAAPSLAGGPSSYNEQFF.

The rearrangement uses TRBV7-9 and TRBJ2-7; the D call from TCRdb, TRBD1, cannot be confirmed without DNA. This CDR3 spans 15 amino acids. Germline V gene lookup returns CDR1 SEHNR and CDR2 FQNEAQ (reference sequence). The CDR3 spells CASSLAVSWGDEQYF.

The rearrangement uses TRBV3-1 and TRBJ2-1; checking the TCRdb D call of TRBD1 is not possible without DNA. CDR3 size: 17 residues. From germline, CDR1 is LGHDT and CDR2 YNNKEL (reference sequence). The CDR3 spells CASSPQSGVSSYNEQFF.

This rearrangement joins TRBV2 to TRBJ2-7; no DNA is available, so the TRBD1 call from TCRdb remains unchecked. The CDR3 has 12 residues. Germline values: CDR1 SNHLY, CDR2 FYNNEI. CDR3 residues: CASSEGEGEQYF.

V gene TRBV20-1 combines with J gene TRBJ2-1; with no DNA, the TCRdb D assignment of TRBD1 cannot be verified. This CDR3 contains 19 residues. Germline assignment: CDR1 DFQATT and CDR2 SNEGSKA (reference sequence). This CDR3 is CSARGARDTGFWSYNEQFF.

V gene TRBV12-3 or TRBV12-4 combines with J gene TRBJ2-1; the D call of TRBD2 rests on TCRdb alone, since no DNA is present to check it. CDR3 length equals 15 residues. The CDR3 protein is CASSLVLTAGNEQFF.

The chain carries TRBV29-1 and TRBJ2-3. The CDR3 runs to 12 residues. Per germline, CDR1 SQVTM and CDR2 ANQGSEA. The CDR3 sequence is CSVDQGVDTQYF.

This chain links TRBV6-4 with TRBJ1-2; TCRdb outputs TRBD1, but without DNA this stays unchecked. Germline V gene lookup returns CDR1 MRHNA and CDR2 SNTAGT. CDR3 size: 16 residues. CDR3 region: CASSDTRLGGTNGYTF.

V and J are TRBV29-1 and TRBJ2-1. Per the germline V gene, CDR1 is SQVTM and CDR2 is ANQGSEA. The CDR3 is made up of 11 amino acids. The CDR3 here is CSARRDNEQFF.

The chain carries TRBV5-4 and TRBJ1-1; TCRdb outputs TRBD1, but without DNA this stays unchecked. Germline assignment: CDR1 SGHNT and CDR2 YYREEE (reference sequence). This CDR3 spans 15 amino acids. CDR3 protein: CASSLGTEGNTEAFF.

This chain joins TRBV29-1 and TRBJ1-1. CDR3 length: 12 amino acids. Germline CDR1 is SQVTM and CDR2 is ANQGSEA. CDR3 loop: CSVEGEEAEAFF.

J is TRBJ2-5 and V is TRBV20-1; the TRBD1 assignment by TCRdb is unverifiable without DNA. This CDR3 has 13 amino acids. Germline CDR1 reads DFQATT; CDR2 reads SNEGSKA (reference sequence). The CDR3 protein is CSAKDPAEATQYF.

The chain carries TRBV3-1 and TRBJ1-2. Germline assignment: CDR1 LGHDT and CDR2 YNNKEL (reference sequence). The CDR3 spans 12 residues. CDR3 loop: CASSPTADGYTF. Filled out from reference TRBV3-1 and TRBJ1-2, the complete variable domain reads DTAVSQTPKYLVTQMGNDKSIKCEQNLGHDTMYWYKQDSKKFLKIMFSYNNKELIINETVPNRFSPKSPDKAHLNLHINSLELGDSAVYFCASSPTADGYTFGSGTRLTVV.

The V gene is TRBV15, the J gene TRBJ2-1; TCRdb calls TRBD1, which cannot be checked without DNA. Germline CDR1 is LNHNV and CDR2 is YYDKDF (reference sequence). The CDR3 has 17 residues. CDR3 loop: CATSRPGGQSSYNEQFF. Full variable domain (rest looked up from reference TRBV15 and TRBJ2-1): DAMVIQNPRYQVTQFGKPVTLSCSQTLNHNVMYWYQQKSSQAPKLLFHYYDKDFNNEADTPDNFQSRRPNTSFCFLDIRSPGLGDTAMYLCATSRPGGQSSYNEQFFGPGTRLTVL.

This chain joins TRBV5-4 and TRBJ2-1; as DNA is missing, the TRBD2 call by TCRdb cannot be tested. Germline-derived CDR1 and CDR2 are SGHNT and YYREEE (reference sequence). The CDR3 extends over 17 amino acids. CDR3 in amino acids: CASSLEVAGGPFDEQFF.

This chain uses TRBV5-6 with TRBJ2-3; as DNA is missing, the TRBD1 call by TCRdb cannot be tested. CDR3 length: 16 amino acids. Germline CDR1 SGHDT, CDR2 YYEEEE. The CDR3 loop is CASSRHTGWGTDTQYF.

The chain has TRBV29-1 and TRBJ2-3. The V gene's germline CDR1 is SQVTM and CDR2 ANQGSEA. The CDR3 length is 14 residues. CDR3 in amino acids: CSVHWGLPTDTQYF.

The chain joins TRBV2 to TRBJ2-4; TCRdb outputs TRBD1, but without DNA this stays unchecked. Germline CDR1 is SNHLY and CDR2 is FYNNEI. The CDR3 contains 15 residues. The CDR3 sequence is CASTEEGTGVDIQYF.

The chain uses TRBV7-9 and TRBJ1-1; TCRdb's D gene call, TRBD1, goes unchecked for lack of DNA. Per the germline V gene, CDR1 is SEHNR and CDR2 is FQNEAQ (reference sequence). The CDR3 is 13 residues long. The CDR3: CASSPGVGTEAFF.

The rearrangement links TRBV7-9 to TRBJ2-1; lacking DNA, the TRBD2 call made by TCRdb goes unchecked. Germline V gene data show CDR1 as SEHNR and CDR2 as FQNEAQ (reference sequence). CDR3 length: 15 amino acids. CDR3 region: CASGLLAGGYNEQFF. The full variable domain, its missing parts supplied by reference TRBV7-9 and TRBJ2-1, is DTGVSQNPRHKITKRGQNVTFRCDPISEHNRLYWYRQTLGQGPEFLTYFQNEAQLEKSRLLSDRFSAERPKGSFSTLEIQRTEQGDSAMYLCASGLLAGGYNEQFFGPGTRLTVL.

CDR3 loop: CSALGQGRDQPQHF. The V and J genes are TRBV29-1 and TRBJ1-5; TCRdb's D call of TRBD1 is untestable without DNA. CDR3 length: 14 residues. Germline values: CDR1 SQVTM, CDR2 ANQGSEA.

The V call is TRBV27, the J call TRBJ1-6. From germline, CDR1 is MNHEY and CDR2 SMNVEV (reference sequence). The CDR3 is made up of 14 amino acids. The CDR3 spells CASSLVVGNSPLHF.

The chain carries TRBV30 and TRBJ2-7. The CDR3 contains 13 residues. Germline loops: CDR1 GTSNPN, CDR2 SVGIG (reference sequence). The CDR3 protein is CAWSELLFNEQYF.